This TCR beta chain was recorded in a study of blood T cell repertoires in COVID-19. Across the whole study: Samples taken during acute and convalescent COVID-19 were collected in the United States, Italy and Spain.

Germline CDR1 reads SGHNT; CDR2 reads YENEEA. Trimming cost V 5 bases and J 8 bases, with 15 bases left between them. This CDR3 contains 14 residues. Libraries were prepared by immunoSEQ multiplex PCR; TCRdb keeps only in-frame clonotypes and omits some of them. This table holds more than 85,000 clones, 90% found once. The TCR was taken from a man aged 60-69 years with acute or convalescent COVID-19. The chain couples TRBV11-3 to TRBJ1-4; tentative D call: TRBD1 (5 bases). Input material: peripheral blood. CDR3 nucleotides: TGTGCCAGCAGCCATCAGGGCGTAAGAGAAAAACTGTTTTTT. Its translation is CASSHQGVREKLFF.